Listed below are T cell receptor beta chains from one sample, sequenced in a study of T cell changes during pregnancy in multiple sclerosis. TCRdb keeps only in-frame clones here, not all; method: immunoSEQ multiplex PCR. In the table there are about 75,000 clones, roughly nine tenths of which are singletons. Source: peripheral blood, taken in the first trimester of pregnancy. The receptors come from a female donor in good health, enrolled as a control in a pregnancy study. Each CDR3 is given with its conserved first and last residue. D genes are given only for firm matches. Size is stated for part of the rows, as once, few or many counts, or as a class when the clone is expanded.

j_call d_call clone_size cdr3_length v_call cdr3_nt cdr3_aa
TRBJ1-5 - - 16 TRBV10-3 TGTGCCATCAGTGAGAGGGACTGGTATAGCAATCAGCCCCAGCATTTT CAISERDWYSNQPQHF
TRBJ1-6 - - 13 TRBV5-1 TGCGCCAGCAGAGGGCAGGGGAATTCACCCCTCCACTTT CASRGQGNSPLHF
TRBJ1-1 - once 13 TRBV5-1 TGCGCCAGCAGCTTGCAGGGAAACACTGAAGCTTTCTTT CASSLQGNTEAFF
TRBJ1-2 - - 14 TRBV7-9 TGTGCCAGCAGCTTAGCGGAGGGCAGCCGGGGCTACACCTTC CASSLAEGSRGYTF
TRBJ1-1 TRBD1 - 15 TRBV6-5 TGTGCCAGCACCCGGGACAGGTTACCGAACACTGAAGCTTTCTTT CASTRDRLPNTEAFF
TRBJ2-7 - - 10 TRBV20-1 TGCAGTGCTGGCCTTTACGAGCAGTACTTC CSAGLYEQYF
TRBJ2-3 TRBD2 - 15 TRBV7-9 TGTGCCAGCAGCTTAGGGACTAGCGGCACAGATACGCAGTATTTT CASSLGTSGTDTQYF
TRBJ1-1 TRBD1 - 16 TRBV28 TGTGCCAGCAGTTTTACGGGACAGGGGTGGTACACTGAAGCTTTCTTT CASSFTGQGWYTEAFF
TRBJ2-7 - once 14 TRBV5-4 TGTGCCAGCAGCTTAGTAGACCCCGGGGGCGAGCAGTACTTC CASSLVDPGGEQYF
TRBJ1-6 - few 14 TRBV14 TGTGCCAGCAGCCAAGGCGCAGGGAATTCACCCCTCCACTTT CASSQGAGNSPLHF
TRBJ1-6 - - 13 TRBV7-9 TGTGCCAGCAGCGGACAGTACAATTCACCCCTCCACTTT CASSGQYNSPLHF
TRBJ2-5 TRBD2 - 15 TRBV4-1 TGCGCCAGCAGCCAAGTACTAGCGGGGGGAGAGACCCAGTACTTC CASSQVLAGGETQYF
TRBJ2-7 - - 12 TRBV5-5 TGTGCCAGCAGTGAACTCGGGTACGAGCAGTACTTC CASSELGYEQYF
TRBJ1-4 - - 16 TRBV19 TGTGCCAGTAGCCCTGGGTGGTCACAGGGACGCGAAAAACTGTTTTTT CASSPGWSQGREKLFF
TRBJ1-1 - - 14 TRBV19 TGTGCCAGTAGTGTCGGCGGCGAGATAGCTGAAGCTTTCTTT CASSVGGEIAEAFF
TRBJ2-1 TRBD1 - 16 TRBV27 TGTGCCAGCAGTTCATCGGTCGGACAGGGCCGCAATGAGCAGTTCTTC CASSSSVGQGRNEQFF
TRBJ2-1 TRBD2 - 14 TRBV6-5 TGTGCCAGCAGTCGACTAGCGGGAGGGGGCGAGCAGTTCTTC CASSRLAGGGEQFF
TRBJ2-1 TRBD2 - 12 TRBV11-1 TGTGCCAGCAGCTTAGGGGGACTAGAGGGGTTCTTC CASSLGGLEGFF
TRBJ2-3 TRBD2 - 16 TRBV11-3 TGTGCCAGCAGCCAGGCGGGACGGGGGGGGTTAGGTACGCAGTATTTT CASSQAGRGGLGTQYF
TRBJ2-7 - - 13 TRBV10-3 TGTGCCATCAGTGACCAGGTAGCGTACGAGCAGTACTTC CAISDQVAYEQYF
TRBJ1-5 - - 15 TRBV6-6 TGTGCCAGCAGTTATCCCCCAGGGAACAATCAGCCCCAGCATTTT CASSYPPGNNQPQHF
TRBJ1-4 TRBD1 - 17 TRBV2 TGTGCCAGCAGTGATCCCAGGGACAGGGGAACTAATGAAAAACTGTTTTTT CASSDPRDRGTNEKLFF
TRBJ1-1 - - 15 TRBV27 TGTGCCAGCAGTCGACCGGACAGACCGAACACTGAAGCTTTCTTT CASSRPDRPNTEAFF
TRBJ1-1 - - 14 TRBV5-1 TGCGCCAGCAGCACAAGGTCCGGGTTCACTGAAGCTTTCTTT CASSTRSGFTEAFF
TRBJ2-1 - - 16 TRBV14 TGTGCCAGCAGCCAAGTATATGGGAGCTCCTACAATGAGCAGTTCTTC CASSQVYGSSYNEQFF
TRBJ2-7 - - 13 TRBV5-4 TGTGCCAGCAGATCTCGGAGATCCTACGAGCAGTACTTC CASRSRRSYEQYF
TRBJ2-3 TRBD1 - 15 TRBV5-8 TGTGCCAGCAGCTCCTGGACAGGGAGAGAAGATACGCAGTATTTT CASSSWTGREDTQYF
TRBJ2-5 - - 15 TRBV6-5 TGTGCCAGCAGTTACTCGCCAGGGTTCCCAGAGACCCAGTACTTC CASSYSPGFPETQYF
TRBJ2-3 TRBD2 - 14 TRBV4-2 TGTGCCAGCAGCCGCCAGCGGGGGTCAGATACGCAGTATTTT CASSRQRGSDTQYF
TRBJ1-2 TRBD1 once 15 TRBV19 TGTGCCAGTAGCTACCGACAGGGTTCTAACTATGGCTACACCTTC CASSYRQGSNYGYTF
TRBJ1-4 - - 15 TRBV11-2 TGTGCCAGCAGCTTTGCGACAGCAACTAATGAAAAACTGTTTTTT CASSFATATNEKLFF
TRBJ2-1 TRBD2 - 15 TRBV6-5 TGTGCCAGCAGTTACGGGGTAGCGGGGGGGAATGAGCAGTTCTTC CASSYGVAGGNEQFF
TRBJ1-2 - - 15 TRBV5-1 TGCGCCAGCAGCTTCGCGGCCCTAGGGGACTATGGCTACACCTTC CASSFAALGDYGYTF
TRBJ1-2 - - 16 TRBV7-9 TGTGCCAGCAGCTTAGGCATCCGAGGGCGGGGCTATGGCTACACCTTC CASSLGIRGRGYGYTF
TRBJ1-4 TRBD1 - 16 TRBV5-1 TGCGCCAGCAGCTTGGAAGGCGGGACAGGGAATGAAAAACTGTTTTTT CASSLEGGTGNEKLFF
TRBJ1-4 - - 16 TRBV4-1 TGCGCCAGCAGCCAAGATCGATCAGGGTCTAATGAAAAACTGTTTTTT CASSQDRSGSNEKLFF
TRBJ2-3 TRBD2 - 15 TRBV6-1 TGTGCCAGCAGCTTTAGCGGGGGGCGGTCAGATACGCAGTATTTT CASSFSGGRSDTQYF
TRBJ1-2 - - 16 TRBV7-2 TGTGCCAGCAGCTTAGTAGGGGCTAAAGGTCCCTATGGCTACACCTTC CASSLVGAKGPYGYTF
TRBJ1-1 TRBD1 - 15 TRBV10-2 TGCGCCAGCAAAAAAGAAGGAGGGGGCTGGGATGAAGCTTTCTTT CASKKEGGGWDEAFF
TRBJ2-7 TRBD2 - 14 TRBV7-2 TGTGCCAGCAGCCGCCCCGGACTAGCCGTTGAGCAGTACTTC CASSRPGLAVEQYF
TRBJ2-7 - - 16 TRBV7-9 TGTGCCAGCAGCTTAGATTACTTGGGGGCTGCCTACGAGCAGTACTTC CASSLDYLGAAYEQYF
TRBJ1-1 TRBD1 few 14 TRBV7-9 TGTGCCAGCAGCCCCTGGACAGGCGACACTGAAGCTTTCTTT CASSPWTGDTEAFF
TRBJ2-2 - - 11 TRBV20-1 TGCAGTGCTAGAGCCCGCGGGGAGCTGTTTTTT CSARARGELFF
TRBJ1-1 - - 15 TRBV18 TGTGCCAGCTCACCACCTCTCGGGGGGTCCGCTGAAGCTTTCTTT CASSPPLGGSAEAFF
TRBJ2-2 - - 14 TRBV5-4 TGTGCCAGCAGCTTGGACTCCTACACCGGGGAGCTGTTTTTT CASSLDSYTGELFF
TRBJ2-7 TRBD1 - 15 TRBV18 TGTGCCAGCTCTTTCACCCTCGGACAGGACTACGAGCAGTACTTC CASSFTLGQDYEQYF
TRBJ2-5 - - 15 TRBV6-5 TGTGCCAGCAGGGCGGGATCCTTGGGGCTAGAGACCCAGTACTTC CASRAGSLGLETQYF
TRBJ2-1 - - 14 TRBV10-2 TGCGCCAGCAGTCTGCGAAGCTCCTACAATGAGCAGTTCTTC CASSLRSSYNEQFF
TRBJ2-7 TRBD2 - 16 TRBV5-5 TGTGCCAGCAGCTTGATTGGCGGGAGGGCCGCCTACGAGCAGTACTTC CASSLIGGRAAYEQYF
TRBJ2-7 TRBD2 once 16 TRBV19 TGTGCCAGTAGTCCGGCTAGCGGGCTGAGCTCCTACGAGCAGTACTTC CASSPASGLSSYEQYF
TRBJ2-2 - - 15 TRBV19 TGTGCCAGTACCCAAGGCGGGGGCGCGGCCGGGGAGCTGTTTTTT CASTQGGGAAGELFF
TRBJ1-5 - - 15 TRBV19 TGTGCCAGTAGTATCCCAGGGTTAGGCAATCAGCCCCAGCATTTT CASSIPGLGNQPQHF
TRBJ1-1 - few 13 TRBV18 TGTGCCAGCTCACCAATACAGGGAACTGAAGCTTTCTTT CASSPIQGTEAFF
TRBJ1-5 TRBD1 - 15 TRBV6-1 TGTGCCAGCAGGGGAGACAGGGGGGGCAATCAGCCCCAGCATTTT CASRGDRGGNQPQHF
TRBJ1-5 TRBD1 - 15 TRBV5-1 TGCGCCAGCAGCTTGTCAGGGGGCGCTTCTCAGCCCCAGCATTTT CASSLSGGASQPQHF